One sample yielded the 31 T cell receptor beta chains listed below, sequenced in a study of T cells after posttransplantation cyclophosphamide. The table came from immunoSEQ multiplex PCR; TCRdb's copy has only in-frame clones and leaves some out. The top ten clones hold approximately 0.15% of a sample with tens of thousands of clones, roughly 98% of them seen once. Sample: naive CD8+ T cells sorted from PBMCs. All receptors come from a man between 40 and 49 years old in good health, CMV-negative, and a related stem cell transplant donor.

The V call is TRBV7-9, the J call TRBJ2-1, with TRBD2 identical over 11 bases. Trimming removed 4 bases from V and 5 bases from J; junction bases left unmatched: 4. CDR3 length equals 15 residues. Per germline, CDR1 SEHNR and CDR2 FQNEAQ (reference sequence). The CDR3 DNA reads as TGTGCCAGCAGCTCCGGGACTAGCGGTAACAATGAGCAGTTCTTC. It yields the protein CASSSGTSGNNEQFF. Supplemented by reference TRBV7-9 and TRBJ2-1, the full variable domain reads DTGVSQNPRHKITKRGQNVTFRCDPISEHNRLYWYRQTLGQGPEFLTYFQNEAQLEKSRLLSDRFSAERPKGSFSTLEIQRTEQGDSAMYLCASSSGTSGNNEQFFGPGTRLTVL.

V gene TRBV14 combines with J gene TRBJ2-3; maybe TRBD2 (5 bases). Trimming left V 1 base short and J 2 bases short, with 10 bases between. Germline V gives CDR1 SGHDN, CDR2 FVKESK. This CDR3 comprises 15 residues. The CDR3 nucleotides are TGTGCCAGCAGCCAAGTGGGAGACGCCACAGATACGCAGTATTTT. This gives the protein CASSQVGDATDTQYF.

V is TRBV27 and J is TRBJ2-1; tentatively, D is TRBD2 (7 bases). This CDR3 has 14 amino acids. Trimming took 6 bases from V and 3 from J, leaving 12 bases between them. Germline values: CDR1 MNHEY, CDR2 SMNVEV (reference sequence). For the CDR3, the DNA is TGTGCCAGCAGGGGAGGGGGGATCTACAATGAGCAGTTCTTC. Translated: CASRGGGIYNEQFF.

For the CDR3, the DNA is TGTGCCAGCAGCCAACTTGCAGGGTATTACGAGCAGTACTTC. Translated, it gives CASSQLAGYYEQYF. The V call is TRBV14, the J call TRBJ2-7; the D gene is possibly TRBD1 (5 bases). With 2 bases removed from V and 4 bases from J, the gap between germline ends came to 12 bases. CDR3 length: 14 amino acids. Germline V gives CDR1 SGHDN, CDR2 FVKESK.

V and J are TRBV19 and TRBJ2-7, with D possibly TRBD1 on 6 matching bases. Germline V gene sequence: CDR1 LNHDA, CDR2 SQIVND (reference sequence). The CDR3 spans 12 residues. V was cut by 4 bases and J by 4 bases, with 8 bases left in between. The CDR3 sequence: CASSSTGYEQYF. CDR3 sequence (DNA): TGTGCCAGTAGTAGTACAGGGTACGAGCAGTACTTC.

V and J are TRBV11-2 and TRBJ2-1; 11 bases fit TRBD2. V gave up 2 bases and J gave up 7 bases; unmatched junction bases: 7. The CDR3 sequence is 16 residues long. Germline V gene data show CDR1 as SGHAT and CDR2 as FQNNGV. The CDR3: CASSLPGSSGRNEQFF. The CDR3 DNA reads TGTGCCAGCAGCTTACCGGGGTCTAGCGGGAGGAATGAGCAGTTCTTC.

The chain carries TRBV5-8 and TRBJ2-1; TRBD2 aligns across 11 bases. This CDR3 has 15 residues. CDR1 and CDR2 from the germline V gene are SGHTS and YDEGEE. Trimming took 0 bases from V and 6 from J; bases not matched to a gene: 2. For the CDR3, the DNA is TGTGCCAGCAGCTTGGGACTAGCGGGATCCAATGAGCAGTTCTTC. It yields the protein CASSLGLAGSNEQFF.

The rearrangement joins TRBV5-5 to TRBJ1-2; D not resolved. This CDR3 is 18 amino acids long. Trimming cost V 3 bases and J 4 bases, with 25 bases left between them. CDR1 is SGHKS, CDR2 YYEKEE, per germline (reference sequence). In nucleotides, the CDR3 is TGTGCCAGCAGCTCAACAGACGGGGTGGTGTGGGATGGCTATGGCTACACCTTC. Translating it yields CASSSTDGVVWDGYGYTF.

This chain uses TRBV19 with TRBJ2-2; possible D gene TRBD1, 7 bases. Trimming cost V 1 base and J 4 bases, with 16 bases left between them. The CDR3 runs to 17 residues. The V gene's germline CDR1 is LNHDA and CDR2 SQIVND (reference sequence). Here the CDR3 reads CASSIVDREATTGELFF. The CDR3 DNA reads TGTGCCAGTAGTATAGTTGACAGGGAGGCAACCACCGGGGAGCTGTTTTTT.

The chain links TRBV5-1 to TRBJ2-5; no reliable D call. The germline V gene has CDR1 SGHRS and CDR2 YFSETQ. The germline V and J ends were trimmed by 0 bases and 0 bases, with 6 bases remaining between them. This CDR3 spans 14 amino acids. CDR3 region: CASSLGGNQETQYF. The CDR3 coding sequence is TGCGCCAGCAGCTTGGGCGGTAACCAAGAGACCCAGTACTTC.

The rearrangement joins TRBV21-1 to TRBJ1-3; no check of the table's D call, TRBD1, against the DNA was made. TRBV21-1 is reported as a pseudogene. The CDR3 loop spans 16 amino acids. The chain's CDR3 is CASSALTGTRGNTIYF. The CDR3 nucleotides read TGTGCCAGCAGCGCCCTGACAGGGACGCGAGGAAACACCATATATTTT.

The J gene is TRBJ2-7, the V gene TRBV4-3; 8 nucleotides align to TRBD1. The CDR3 runs 15 residues. J gave up 3 bases and V 2 bases, and 6 bases lay outside the gene matches. Germline V gene lookup returns CDR1 LGHNA and CDR2 YSLEER. The CDR3 bases are TGCGCCAGCAGCCAAACCGGGACAGGAATCTACGAGCAGTACTTC. It specifies CASSQTGTGIYEQYF.

This chain links TRBV5-1 with TRBJ2-1; 7 nucleotides align to TRBD2. CDR1 is SGHRS and CDR2 is YFSETQ in the germline V gene. The CDR3 extends over 16 amino acids. V was clipped by 0 bases and J by 6 bases; unmatched bases: 9. In DNA, the CDR3 is TGCGCCAGCAGCTTGGCCGTCGGGAGGCCTGGCAATGAGCAGTTCTTC. As protein: CASSLAVGRPGNEQFF.

The CDR3, as DNA: TGTGCCAGCAGCGTAGAACTAGCGGGGTTGGATACGCAGTATTTT. Its protein is CASSVELAGLDTQYF. The chain carries TRBV9 and TRBJ2-3; 10 bases are a match to TRBD2. V lost 0 bases to trimming and J lost 6 bases; unmatched junction nucleotides: 4. The CDR3 sequence is 15 residues long. Per the germline V gene, CDR1 is SGDLS and CDR2 is YYNGEE.

As concerns this clone: This specimen includes other DNA sequences encoding the same CDR3. V and J are TRBV7-9 and TRBJ1-5; D is uncertain. Trimming removed 5 bases from V and 4 bases from J, with 9 bases in between. This CDR3 contains 13 residues. CDR1 and CDR2 (germline): SEHNR, FQNEAQ (reference sequence). Here the CDR3 DNA reads TGTGCCAGCAGCCCTGGAGGGAATCAGCCCCAGCATTTT. The encoded protein is CASSPGGNQPQHF.

This sequence joins TRBV9 and TRBJ2-1; TRBD2 aligns across 11 bases. From germline, CDR1 is SGDLS and CDR2 YYNGEE. The trim removed 4 bases at V and 6 bases at J, leaving 12 bases unmatched. CDR3 length equals 17 residues. As DNA, the CDR3 is TGTGCCAGCAGCCGGACCACCCTAGCGGGAGGATTCAATGAGCAGTTCTTC. It encodes CASSRTTLAGGFNEQFF. Complete variable domain (other parts from reference TRBV9 and TRBJ2-1): DSGVTQTPKHLITATGQRVTLRCSPRSGDLSVYWYQQSLDQGLQFLIQYYNGEERAKGNILERFSAQQFPDLHSELNLSSLELGDSALYFCASSRTTLAGGFNEQFFGPGTRLTVL.

The V gene is TRBV6-1, the J gene TRBJ2-7; possible D gene TRBD2, 6 bases. The V and J ends lost 1 base and 7 bases respectively, with 20 bases between them. The CDR3 loop spans 16 amino acids. Germline V gives CDR1 MNHNS, CDR2 SASEGT. In nucleotides, the CDR3 is TGTGCCAGCAGTGAAGGCCCTGGGGAGGCCCCTCGTGAGCAGTACTTC. Its protein product is CASSEGPGEAPREQYF.

The V and J genes are TRBV27 and TRBJ1-1; D is possibly TRBD1 (6 bases). This CDR3 contains 15 residues. Trimming took 0 bases from V and 3 from J, leaving 11 bases between them. Per germline, CDR1 MNHEY and CDR2 SMNVEV (reference sequence). In DNA, the CDR3 is TGTGCCAGCAGTTTATCTTCCAGGGGATACACTGAAGCTTTCTTT. It codes for CASSLSSRGYTEAFF.

V is TRBV28 and J is TRBJ1-5; possible D gene TRBD1, 6 bases. V was trimmed by 2 bases and J by 5 bases, leaving 7 bases between them. From germline, CDR1 is MDHEN and CDR2 SYDVKM. CDR3 length equals 13 residues. CDR3 residues: CASSLTGHQPQHF. The DNA for the CDR3 is TGTGCCAGCAGTTTAACAGGGCATCAGCCCCAGCATTTT.

This chain joins TRBV11-2 and TRBJ2-7, with no clear D. The V end lost 1 base, the J end lost 4 bases, and 8 bases lay between the germline ends. CDR3 length: 13 residues. Germline loops: CDR1 SGHAT, CDR2 FQNNGV. CDR3 DNA sequence: TGTGCCAGCAGCTTAGGGGCAGTTTACGAGCAGTACTTC. This gives the protein CASSLGAVYEQYF.

The chain combines TRBV19 with TRBJ1-5, with unresolved D. From germline, CDR1 is LNHDA and CDR2 SQIVND (reference sequence). The CDR3 is 13 residues long. V lost 7 bases and J lost 0, with 7 bases in between. CDR3 nucleotide sequence: TGTGCCAGTACCTATGGTAGCAATCAGCCCCAGCATTTT. Protein product: CASTYGSNQPQHF.

V is TRBV9 and J is TRBJ2-3; weak D call: TRBD2 (5 bases). Germline values: CDR1 SGDLS, CDR2 YYNGEE. V lost 4 bases and J 2 bases, leaving 14 bases between the germline ends. This CDR3 has 15 residues. The DNA of the CDR3 is TGTGCCAGCAGCCTCGGGCGAGCGGACACAGATACGCAGTATTTT. The encoded protein is CASSLGRADTDTQYF. Full variable domain (outside the CDR3, taken from reference TRBV9 and TRBJ2-3): DSGVTQTPKHLITATGQRVTLRCSPRSGDLSVYWYQQSLDQGLQFLIQYYNGEERAKGNILERFSAQQFPDLHSELNLSSLELGDSALYFCASSLGRADTDTQYFGPGTRLTVL.

This chain links TRBV9 with TRBJ1-2, with 7 bases fitting TRBD1. CDR1 and CDR2 (germline): SGDLS, YYNGEE. The ends lost 4 bases at V and 3 bases at J; junction bases unmatched: 9. CDR3 length: 15 amino acids. CDR3 DNA sequence: TGTGCCAGCAGCTTAACACCGGGACAGTACTATGGCTACACCTTC. This codes for CASSLTPGQYYGYTF. Supplemented by reference TRBV9 and TRBJ1-2, the full variable domain reads DSGVTQTPKHLITATGQRVTLRCSPRSGDLSVYWYQQSLDQGLQFLIQYYNGEERAKGNILERFSAQQFPDLHSELNLSSLELGDSALYFCASSLTPGQYYGYTFGSGTRLTVV.

A single count supports this clone. V is TRBV11-3 and J is TRBJ1-1; a possible D gene is TRBD1 (5 bases). Germline values: CDR1 SGHNT, CDR2 YENEEA. The length of the CDR3 is 13 residues. Trimming removed 5 bases at V and 7 bases at J, with 14 bases between. This chain's CDR3 is CASSLRGSGEAFF. The CDR3 nucleotides read TGTGCCAGCAGCCTGAGGGGTAGCGGTGAAGCTTTCTTT.

The chain is built from TRBV6-6 and TRBJ2-1; 7 nucleotides match TRBD2. The CDR3 is 15 residues long. Per germline, CDR1 MNHNY and CDR2 SVGAGI (reference sequence). V dropped 1 base and J dropped 5; count of bases not matched to a gene: 5. CDR3 sequence reads: CASSYYQRDNNEQFF. The DNA for the CDR3 is TGTGCCAGCAGTTACTACCAGCGGGATAACAATGAGCAGTTCTTC.

The rearrangement joins TRBV28 to TRBJ2-5, with 11 bases aligning to TRBD2. Judging by the DNA end, TRBJ2-7 fits better; the J call may be wrong. Germline lookup yields CDR1 MDHEN and CDR2 SYDVKM. This CDR3 has 16 amino acids. The CDR3 DNA sequence: TGTGCCAGCAGTCCTATCCCGGGACTAGCGGTCTACGAGCAGTACTTC. It codes for CASSPIPGLAVYEQYF.

CDR3 in amino acids: CASSQGAGRAVTQYF. The CDR3, as DNA: TGCGCCAGCAGCCAGGGTGCTGGGAGGGCCGTGACCCAGTACTTC. The genes are TRBV4-3 and TRBJ2-5; 7 bases are a match to TRBD2. Germline-derived CDR1 and CDR2 are LGHNA and YSLEER. The CDR3 covers 15 residues. With 3 bases clipped from V and 7 bases from J, the junction kept 11 bases outside the gene matches.

This chain joins TRBV21-1 and TRBJ1-4; the table's D call TRBD1 went unverified against the DNA. TRBV21-1 has pseudogene status. The CDR3 has 13 amino acids. CDR3: CASLQGTNEKLFF. Here the CDR3 DNA reads TGTGCCAGCCTCCAGGGCACTAATGAAAAACTGTTTTTT.

The chain employs TRBV6-1 and TRBJ2-7; TRBD2 matches at 7 bases. Germline V gene data show CDR1 as MNHNS and CDR2 as SASEGT. This CDR3 region has 17 residues. V was pared by 2 bases and J by 9 bases, with 19 bases of the junction left unmatched. Here the CDR3 reads CASSEKFGGPNPGGQYF. The CDR3 DNA sequence: TGTGCCAGCAGTGAAAAGTTTGGGGGACCCAACCCGGGGGGGCAGTACTTC.

The chain is built from TRBV13 and TRBJ2-1; 7 nucleotides line up with TRBD2. This CDR3 contains 13 residues. CDR1 and CDR2 (germline): PRHDT, FYEKMQ (reference sequence). J was trimmed by 7 bases and V by 6 bases; bases with no gene match: 6. CDR3 coding DNA: TGTGCCAGCAGTGCTAGCGGAGGTAATGAGCAGTTCTTC. Translated: CASSASGGNEQFF.

The chain has TRBV27 and TRBJ1-5; no clear D. The CDR3 length is 12 residues. CDR1 and CDR2 from the germline V gene are MNHEY and SMNVEV (reference sequence). Trimming left V 5 bases short and J 9 bases short, with 11 bases between. DNA of the CDR3: TGTGCCAGCAGTCCGAGACACTGGCCCCAGCATTTT. Translation gives CASSPRHWPQHF.